A single sample is the source of the 3 T cell receptor beta chains below, sequenced in a study of T cells after yellow fever vaccination (dated by TCRdb to between 2018 and 2021). Library creation used 5' RACE. The sequencer was an Illumina NovaSeq 6000. The raw public data were reprocessed by TCRdb itself: fastp quality trimming at Q25, MiXCR clonotype calling, in-frame beta chains only. Rows are unified per CDR3 protein, each entry keeping the most common DNA and genes. This sample has approximately 330,000 distinct CDR3 sequences in its table, and about 4% of those were observed once. Roughly 25% of the sample is in the top ten clones. The treatment or condition label on this specimen signifies: live attenuated yellow fever vaccine strain. Source: PBMCs, taken 5 days after the yellow fever booster vaccination. The receptor set was obtained from a man younger than 35 who received the YFV17D yellow fever vaccine.

Comment on this clonotype: A read error may explain this, as a much larger clone is one base away. V usage is TRBV7-2 and J usage is TRBJ1-1, with TRBD1 as a possible D gene (5 bases). Looked up from germline, CDR1 is SGHTA and CDR2 is FQGNSA. CDR3 length equals 12 residues. The CDR3 region is CDSSSVWGEAFF. The CDR3 DNA follows: TGTGACAGCAGTTCCGTTTGGGGCGAAGCTTTCTTT.

This clonotype was seen more than once but under ten times. V usage is TRBV11-1 and J usage is TRBJ1-5; 7 nucleotides line up with TRBD1. V shed 2 bases, J shed 6 bases, and the junction held 4 bases outside the gene matches. Germline V gives CDR1 SGHAT, CDR2 FQDESV (reference sequence). CDR3 length equals 14 residues. The CDR3 reads CASSLTGVGQPQHF. CDR3 nucleotide sequence: TGTGCCAGCAGCTTAACAGGGGTCGGTCAGCCCCAGCATTTT. The complete variable domain, with remaining parts taken from reference TRBV11-1 and TRBJ1-5, reads EAEVAQSPRYKITEKSQAVAFWCDPISGHATLYWYRQILGQGPELLVQFQDESVVDDSQLPKDRFSAERLKGVDSTLKIQPAELGDSAMYLCASSLTGVGQPQHFGDGTRLSIL.

This clonotype was detected only a few times. The chain combines TRBV12-3 or TRBV12-4 with TRBJ1-5; 9 nucleotides agree with TRBD1. The CDR3 consists of 13 residues. V shed 6 bases and J 8 bases; nucleotides not matched to a gene: 5. This CDR3 reads CASSRDRDEPQHF. In DNA form, the CDR3 reads TGTGCCAGCAGCAGGGACAGGGATGAGCCCCAGCATTTT.